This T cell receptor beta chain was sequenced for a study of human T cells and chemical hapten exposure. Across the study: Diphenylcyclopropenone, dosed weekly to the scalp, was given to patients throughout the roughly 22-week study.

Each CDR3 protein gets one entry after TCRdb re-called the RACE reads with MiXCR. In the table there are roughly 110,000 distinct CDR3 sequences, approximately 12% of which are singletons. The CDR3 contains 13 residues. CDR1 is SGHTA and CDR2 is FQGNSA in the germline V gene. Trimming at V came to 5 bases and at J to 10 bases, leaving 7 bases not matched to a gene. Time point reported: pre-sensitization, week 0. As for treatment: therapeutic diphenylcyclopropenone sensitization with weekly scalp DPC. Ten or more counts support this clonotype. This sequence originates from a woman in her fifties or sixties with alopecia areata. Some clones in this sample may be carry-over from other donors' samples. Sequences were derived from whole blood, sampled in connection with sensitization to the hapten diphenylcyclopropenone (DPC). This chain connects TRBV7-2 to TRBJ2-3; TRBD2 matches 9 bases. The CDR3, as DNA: TGTGCCAGCAGCCCATCTAGCGGGGCGGCGCAGTATTTT. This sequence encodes CASSPSSGAAQYF.